The 18 T cell receptor beta chains below all came from one sample that was sequenced in a study of siplizumab effects on memory and regulatory T cells. TCRdb's copy holds only in-frame clones and misses some; the assay was immunoSEQ multiplex PCR. The table lists approximately 97,000 clones, about 93% of them singletons. The sample consisted of CD4+ T cells sorted from blood. These receptors were obtained from a human donor in good health.

This clone was recorded once. This chain joins TRBV25-1 and TRBJ2-1; 9 bases line up with TRBD2. The ends lost 6 bases at V and 6 bases at J; junction bases unmatched: 9. The CDR3 contains 15 residues. Germline V gives CDR1 MGHDK, CDR2 SYGVNS. In nucleotides, the CDR3 is TGTGCCAGCAGAGAACCCGGGACTAGCTTCAATGAGCAGTTCTTC. It codes for CASREPGTSFNEQFF.

V gene TRBV5-4 combines with J gene TRBJ2-1; D could derive from TRBD1 or TRBD2 (5 bases each). The CDR3 extends over 11 amino acids. V was cut by 7 bases and J by 7 bases, with 9 bases left in between. Germline V lookup: CDR1 SGHNT, CDR2 YYREEE (reference sequence). CDR3 bases: TGTGCCAGCTCCGAGGGGAATGAGCAGTTCTTC. As protein: CASSEGNEQFF.

The chain carries TRBV28 and TRBJ1-2; no reliable D call. Germline V gives CDR1 MDHEN, CDR2 SYDVKM. This CDR3 is built from 10 residues. V was trimmed by 8 bases and J by 7 bases, leaving 8 bases between them. The CDR3 loop is CASGASGYTF. CDR3 nucleotides: TGTGCCAGCGGAGCGAGTGGCTACACCTTC.

This chain links TRBV29-1 with TRBJ1-2; TRBD1 aligns across 8 bases. This CDR3 comprises 12 residues. CDR1 SQVTM and CDR2 ANQGSEA come from the germline V gene. Trimming cost V 6 bases and J 7 bases; bases outside gene matches: 7. CDR3 bases: TGCAGCGTGTGGCAGGGGGCGCTTGGCTACACCTTC. Translating it yields CSVWQGALGYTF.

J is TRBJ2-2 and V is TRBV10-1; D perhaps matches TRBD2 (5 bases). Trimming removed 2 bases from V and 5 bases from J, with 12 bases in between. The CDR3 length is 15 residues. The germline gives CDR1 WNHNN, CDR2 SYGVQD (reference sequence). The CDR3: CASSERYEGTGELFF. CDR3 in DNA: TGCGCCAGCAGTGAGAGGTACGAGGGTACCGGGGAGCTGTTTTTT.

The chain combines TRBV28 with TRBJ2-7, with D unclear. Germline values: CDR1 MDHEN, CDR2 SYDVKM. The CDR3 loop spans 11 amino acids. The germline V and J ends were trimmed by 6 bases and 6 bases, with 9 bases remaining between them. The CDR3 protein is CASRYGREQYF. As DNA, the CDR3 is TGTGCCAGCAGGTATGGACGCGAGCAGTACTTC.

This rearrangement joins TRBV29-1 to TRBJ2-7; the D gene is possibly TRBD2 (6 bases). V lost 1 base and J 3 bases, leaving 10 bases between the germline ends. CDR1 and CDR2 from the germline V gene are SQVTM and ANQGSEA. The CDR3 length is 13 residues. CDR3 residues: CSVEAGVGYEQYF. DNA of the CDR3: TGCAGCGTTGAAGCGGGAGTCGGCTACGAGCAGTACTTC.

V gene TRBV18 combines with J gene TRBJ1-3; 8 bases map to TRBD1. The CDR3 extends over 16 amino acids. With 6 bases clipped from V and 0 bases from J, the junction kept 7 bases outside the gene matches. Germline loops: CDR1 KGHSH, CDR2 LQKENI. The CDR3 loop reads CASSKAGTGSGNTIYF. Here the CDR3 DNA reads TGTGCCAGCTCTAAGGCTGGGACAGGCTCTGGAAACACCATATATTTT.

This sequence joins TRBV9 and TRBJ1-2; D possibly corresponds to TRBD1 (6 bases). This CDR3 comprises 14 residues. CDR1 SGDLS and CDR2 YYNGEE come from the germline V gene. The V and J ends lost 7 bases and 6 bases respectively, with 19 bases between them. CDR3 loop: CASSRSGEKDGYTF. CDR3 coding DNA: TGTGCCAGCTCCCGATCAGGGGAAAAGGATGGCTACACCTTC.

CDR3 DNA sequence: TGTGCCAGCTCCCCGGGGAGACAGCAAGAGACCCAGTACTTC. Amino acid sequence: CASSPGRQQETQYF. The V and J genes are TRBV18 and TRBJ2-5; either TRBD1 or TRBD2 may fit D (5 bases each). CDR3 length equals 14 residues. Trimming removed 6 bases at V and 2 bases at J, with 13 bases between. Germline V CDR1 and CDR2: KGHSH, LQKENI.

The rearrangement links TRBV4-1 to TRBJ2-6, with TRBD2 matching 7 bases. The J segment lost 1 base and the V segment lost 5 bases, leaving 11 bases of the junction unmatched. The CDR3 is 18 amino acids. CDR1 and CDR2 (germline): MGHRA, YSYEKL. The CDR3 loop reads CASSSRTPGGSGANVLTF. DNA for the CDR3: TGCGCCAGCAGCTCCCGTACCCCGGGAGGATCTGGGGCCAACGTCCTGACTTTC.

The rearrangement links TRBV11-3 to TRBJ2-7, with 8 bases matching TRBD1. Trimming cost V 5 bases and J 5 bases; bases outside gene matches: 5. Germline assignment: CDR1 SGHNT and CDR2 YENEEA. This CDR3 spans 13 amino acids. The CDR3 DNA follows: TGTGCCAGCAGCCGGACAGGGATCGACGAGCAGTACTTC. Amino acids: CASSRTGIDEQYF.

The gene calls are TRBV29-1 and TRBJ2-5; 12 bases align to TRBD1. The V and J ends lost 8 bases and 4 bases, in that order; junction bases with no gene match: 8. The CDR3 totals 14 residues. CDR1 SQVTM and CDR2 ANQGSEA come from the germline V gene. The DNA of the CDR3 is TGCAGCACGCGGGACAGGGGGCATACAGAGACCCAGTACTTC. Its translation: CSTRDRGHTETQYF.

The chain has TRBV10-3 and TRBJ2-1; D not certain. This CDR3 is built from 15 residues. The V and J ends lost 3 bases and 9 bases respectively, with 18 bases between them. Germline CDR1 reads ENHRY; CDR2 reads SYGVKD. The CDR3 nucleotides are TGTGCCATCAGTGATACCCGGTCAGAGTTAGGTGAGCAGTTCTTC. This translates into CAISDTRSELGEQFF.

V usage is TRBV5-6 and J usage is TRBJ2-7, with D possibly being TRBD1 (5 bases). The CDR3 covers 14 residues. V was shortened by 2 bases and J by 5 bases, with 14 bases between the two germline ends. In germline, CDR1 is SGHDT, CDR2 YYEEEE. The CDR3 DNA sequence: TGTGCCAGCAGCTTACTATCAGGGATGGACGAGCAGTACTTC. Translated, it gives CASSLLSGMDEQYF.

V is TRBV9 and J is TRBJ2-5, with 11 nucleotides matching TRBD1. The V gene's germline CDR1 is SGDLS and CDR2 YYNGEE. The CDR3 length is 15 residues. Trimming at V came to 1 base and at J to 4 bases, leaving 3 bases not matched to a gene. CDR3 loop: CASSVFGTGGETQYF. As DNA, the CDR3 is TGTGCCAGCAGCGTATTTGGGACAGGGGGAGAGACCCAGTACTTC.

The chain carries TRBV28 and TRBJ1-5; D is ambiguous. V was pared by 8 bases and J by 4 bases, with 9 bases between. The CDR3 totals 12 residues. Germline CDR1 and CDR2: MDHEN and SYDVKM. CDR3 in DNA: TGTGCCAGCGGAAGGAGAAATCAGCCCCAGCATTTT. Translated, it gives CASGRRNQPQHF.

V and J are TRBV6-6 and TRBJ2-3; 7 bases map to TRBD2. Germline V gene lookup returns CDR1 MNHNY and CDR2 SVGAGI (reference sequence). This CDR3 comprises 15 residues. V lost 2 bases, J lost 2 bases, and 4 bases stayed unmatched. CDR3 nucleotides: TGTGCCAGCAGTTACGGCCTAGCGGTCACAGATACGCAGTATTTT. Amino acids: CASSYGLAVTDTQYF.